The clone carrying this TCR beta chain appeared a single time. The V gene end was trimmed by 5 bases and the J gene end by 2 bases; junction bases not matched to a gene: 5. There are 15 residues in the CDR3. Germline assignment: CDR1 MGHDK and CDR2 SYGVNS. This entry comes from a study of early stage breast cancer tumors. TCRdb's table, derived via immunoSEQ multiplex PCR, lists solely in-frame clones and lacks some. This table has roughly 19,000 clones, 76% appearing once. This chain links TRBV25-1 with TRBJ2-3, with 9 positions matching TRBD1. Sequenced input: blood. This TCR was sampled from a person in their sixties with breast cancer. The CDR3 sequence is CASSSGTGPTDTQYF. CDR3 coding DNA: TGTGCCAGCAGTTCCGGGACAGGGCCCACAGATACGCAGTATTTT.